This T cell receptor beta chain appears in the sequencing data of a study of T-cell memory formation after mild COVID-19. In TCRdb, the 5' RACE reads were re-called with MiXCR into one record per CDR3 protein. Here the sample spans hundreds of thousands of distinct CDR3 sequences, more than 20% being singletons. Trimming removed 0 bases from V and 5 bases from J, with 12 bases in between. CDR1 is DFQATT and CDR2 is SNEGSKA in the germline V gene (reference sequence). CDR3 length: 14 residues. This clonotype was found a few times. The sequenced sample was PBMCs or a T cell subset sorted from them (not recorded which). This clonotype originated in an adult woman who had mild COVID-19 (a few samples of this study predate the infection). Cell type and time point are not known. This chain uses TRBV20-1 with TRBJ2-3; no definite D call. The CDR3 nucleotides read TGCAGTGCTAGAGACAGTCCAGATATAGATACGCAGTATTTT. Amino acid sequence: CSARDSPDIDTQYF.